This T cell receptor (beta chain) was sequenced during a study of beta chain features in type 1 diabetes. Every isolated RNA sample was fully reverse transcribed, so sequencing captured expressed TCRB transcripts. Profiling relied on immunoSEQ multiplex PCR, and the TCRdb table lists in-frame clones only, not all of them. The sample contains about 230,000 clones, 16% of which appear only once. The CDR3 loop spans 14 amino acids. From germline, CDR1 is SGDLS and CDR2 YYNGEE. V gave up 3 bases and J gave up 6 bases; unmatched junction bases: 6. Study-level points and caveats: Across all four CD4+ subsets, people with type 1 diabetes showed modestly shorter TCRB CDR3s.

There are a few counts of this clone. Its antigen remains unknown. The sequence was obtained from a man younger than 40 with type 1 diabetes. The chain joins TRBV9 to TRBJ1-1; 9 bases align to TRBD1. The sequencing input was naive CD4+ T cells from blood. The CDR3, as DNA: TGTGCCAGCAGCGCCAGGGACAGGGCGGCTGAAGCTTTCTTT. It yields the protein CASSARDRAAEAFF.